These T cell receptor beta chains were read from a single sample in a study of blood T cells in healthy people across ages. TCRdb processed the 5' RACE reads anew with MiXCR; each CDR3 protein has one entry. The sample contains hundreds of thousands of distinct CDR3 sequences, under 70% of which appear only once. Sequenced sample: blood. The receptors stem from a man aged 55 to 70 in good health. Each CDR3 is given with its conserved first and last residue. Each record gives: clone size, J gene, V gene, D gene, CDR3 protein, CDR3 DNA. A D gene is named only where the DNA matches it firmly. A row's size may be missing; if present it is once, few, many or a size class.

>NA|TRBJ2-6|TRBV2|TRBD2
CASSQTGGSGANVLTF
TGTGCCAGCAGCCAAACGGGGGGTTCTGGGGCCAACGTCCTGACTTTC
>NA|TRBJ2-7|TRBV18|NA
CASSQGEETEQYF
TGTGCCAGCTCTCAGGGGGAGGAAACCGAGCAGTACTTC
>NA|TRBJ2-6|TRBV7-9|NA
CASSPDGRAGANVLTF
TGTGCCAGCAGCCCAGATGGTCGCGCTGGGGCCAACGTCCTGACTTTC
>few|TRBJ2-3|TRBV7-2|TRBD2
CASSPGGASKSTQYF
TGTGCCAGCAGCCCCGGGGGGGCCTCCAAGTCTACGCAGTATTTT
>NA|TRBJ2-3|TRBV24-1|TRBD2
CATSDRGTTTDTQYF
TGTGCCACCAGTGATCGAGGGACTACCACAGATACGCAGTATTTT
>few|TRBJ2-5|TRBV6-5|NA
CASSYSTGIQETQYF
TGTGCCAGCAGTTATTCAACAGGGATCCAAGAGACCCAGTACTTC
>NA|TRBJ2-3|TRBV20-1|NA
CRPAGGVTDTQYF
TGCAGGCCCGCCGGAGGGGTCACAGATACGCAGTATTTT
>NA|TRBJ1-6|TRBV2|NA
CASSVDRESPLHF
TGTGCCAGCAGTGTCGACAGAGAATCACCCCTCCACTTT
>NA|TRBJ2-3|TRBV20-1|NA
CSAPSARSDPDTQYF
TGCAGTGCTCCCTCAGCTCGTAGCGATCCAGATACGCAGTATTTT
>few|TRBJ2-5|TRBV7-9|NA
CASSQTSETQYF
TGTGCCAGCAGCCAGACTTCGGAGACCCAGTACTTC
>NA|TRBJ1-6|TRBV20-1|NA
CSARQINNSPLHF
TGCAGTGCTAGACAGATAAATAATTCACCCCTCCACTTT
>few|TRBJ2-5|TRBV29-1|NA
CSGPGGLGETQYF
TGCAGCGGGCCGGGTGGGCTTGGAGAGACCCAGTACTTC